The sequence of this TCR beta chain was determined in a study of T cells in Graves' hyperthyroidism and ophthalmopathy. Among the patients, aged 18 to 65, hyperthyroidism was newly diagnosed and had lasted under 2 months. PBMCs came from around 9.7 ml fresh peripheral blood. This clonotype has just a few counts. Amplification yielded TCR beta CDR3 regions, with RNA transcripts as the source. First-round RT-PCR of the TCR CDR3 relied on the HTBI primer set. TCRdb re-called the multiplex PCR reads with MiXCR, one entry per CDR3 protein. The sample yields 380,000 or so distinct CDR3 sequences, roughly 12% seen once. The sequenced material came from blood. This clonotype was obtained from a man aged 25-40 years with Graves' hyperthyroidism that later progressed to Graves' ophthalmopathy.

Here the CDR3 reads CASSYRGSLSYEQYF. The CDR3 region has the DNA TGTGCCAGCAGCTACCGGGGCAGCTTGTCCTACGAGCAGTACTTC. The chain is built from TRBV7-9 and TRBJ2-7, with D perhaps given as TRBD1 or TRBD2 (5 bases each). Germline CDR1 is SEHNR and CDR2 is FQNEAQ (reference sequence). CDR3 length: 15 amino acids. V was trimmed by 4 bases and J by 1 base, leaving 14 bases between them. Full variable domain (rest looked up from reference TRBV7-9 and TRBJ2-7): DTGVSQNPRHKITKRGQNVTFRCDPISEHNRLYWYRQTLGQGPEFLTYFQNEAQLEKSRLLSDRFSAERPKGSFSTLEIQRTEQGDSAMYLCASSYRGSLSYEQYFGPGTRLTVT.